Shown below are 27 T cell receptor beta chains from a single sample sequenced in a study of graft-versus-host responses after intestinal transplantation. From the graft tissue, intraepithelial and lamina propria lymphocytes were released through processing. The repertoire was sequenced with immunoSEQ multiplex PCR; TCRdb's copy has only in-frame clones and lacks some. The data show almost 15,000 clones, roughly 68% seen once. The sample was ileum tissue, taken just over 700 days after intestinal transplantation. All receptors come from a human patient who received an intestinal transplant, so some T cells may come from the graft donor.

Note on this clone: This CDR3 is missing its conserved last phenylalanine or tryptophan, likely due to a read error. The rearrangement links TRBV25-1 to TRBJ1-1, with D possibly matching TRBD1 (5 bases). The CDR3 is 13 amino acids. The V end was cut by 5 bases, the J end by 1 base, with 8 bases between. Germline V gene lookup returns CDR1 MGHDK and CDR2 SYGVNS. The DNA for the CDR3 is TGTGCCAGCAGTTACGGGGGGAACACTGAAGCTTTCCTT. The encoded protein is CASSYGGNTEAFL.

The CDR3 nucleotides are TGTGCCAGCAGCTCGACAGGGGGCTACACTGAAGCTTTCTTT. Amino acids: CASSSTGGYTEAFF. This chain joins TRBV6-5 and TRBJ1-1; TRBD1 matches at 10 bases. CDR1 MNHEY and CDR2 SVGAGI come from the germline V gene. Trimming removed 6 bases from V and 3 bases from J; junction bases left unmatched: 4. The CDR3 is 14 amino acids.

Written as DNA, the CDR3 is TGTGCCAGCTCACAGGGGACAGGGGCAATTAATTCACCCCTCCACTTT. Encoded protein: CASSQGTGAINSPLHF. The gene calls are TRBV18 and TRBJ1-6, with 10 nucleotides matching TRBD1. This CDR3 comprises 16 residues. CDR1 and CDR2 (germline): KGHSH, LQKENI. Losses at the gene ends were 4 bases for V and 6 bases for J; bases not matched to a gene: 6.

As DNA, the CDR3 is TGCGCCAGCAGCCAAGGCGTTCCTGGACAGGGTTCCTACGAGCAGTACTTC. Its translation: CASSQGVPGQGSYEQYF. The chain has TRBV4-1 and TRBJ2-5; 8 nucleotides agree with TRBD1. The better agreement between TRBJ2-7 and the DNA end casts doubt on the J call. The V gene's germline CDR1 is MGHRA and CDR2 YSYEKL. The CDR3 spans 17 residues.

The rearrangement uses TRBV7-6 and TRBJ1-1, with TRBD1 identical over 8 bases. This CDR3 comprises 13 residues. The V gene end was trimmed by 5 bases and the J gene end by 4 bases; junction bases not matched to a gene: 3. Germline V gene lookup returns CDR1 SGHVS and CDR2 FNYEAQ. Written as DNA, the CDR3 is TGTGCCAGCAGCCCTACAGGGGGCACTGAAGCTTTCTTT. It codes for CASSPTGGTEAFF.

Only one count was recorded for this clone. This sequence joins TRBV6-5 and TRBJ1-6; tentative D call: TRBD1 (5 bases). V shed 6 bases and J shed 1 base, with 10 bases lying between them. The length of the CDR3 is 15 residues. The germline V gene encodes CDR1 MNHEY and CDR2 SVGAGI. The CDR3 is CASRSGGSYNSPLHF. In nucleotides, the CDR3 is TGTGCCAGCAGATCCGGGGGTTCCTATAATTCACCCCTCCACTTT.

The rearrangement links TRBV19 to TRBJ1-2, with 9 bases matching TRBD1. Losses at the gene ends were 3 bases for V and 4 bases for J; bases not matched to a gene: 3. This CDR3 region has 14 residues. Germline CDR1 LNHDA, CDR2 SQIVND (reference sequence). CDR3 sequence reads: CASSIRTGAYGYTF. In nucleotides, the CDR3 is TGTGCCAGTAGTATTCGGACAGGGGCCTATGGCTACACCTTC.

The chain combines TRBV25-1 with TRBJ2-3, with TRBD2 matching 9 bases. CDR3 length: 15 amino acids. The V gene's germline CDR1 is MGHDK and CDR2 SYGVNS. Losses at the gene ends were 5 bases for V and 6 bases for J; bases not matched to a gene: 9. CDR3 DNA: TGTGCCAGCAGTCATAGCGGGAGAGGAGCGGATACGCAGTATTTT. It yields the protein CASSHSGRGADTQYF.

The genes are TRBV10-2 and TRBJ1-4, with D unclear. V gave up 0 bases and J gave up 5 bases, with 10 bases separating them. Germline CDR1 reads WSHSY; CDR2 reads SAAADI. This CDR3 comprises 15 residues. The CDR3 nucleotides are TGCGCCAGCAGTGAGTCTGGACGGACGAATGAAAAACTGTTTTTT. Its translation: CASSESGRTNEKLFF.

There are a few counts of this clone. This chain uses TRBV1 with TRBJ1-1. TRBV1 is a pseudogene segment. The length of the CDR3 is 15 residues. CDR3 in DNA: TGCACCAGCAGCCAAGAAAGGCGAAATGGGGCTGAAGCTTTCTTT. This codes for CTSSQERRNGAEAFF.

The CDR3, as DNA: TGTGCCAGCAGCGTATCCCAGGAAATTTACGAGCAGTACTTC. This encodes CASSVSQEIYEQYF. J is TRBJ2-7 and V is TRBV9; D is uncertain. Germline CDR1 reads SGDLS; CDR2 reads YYNGEE. V lost 1 base and J 4 bases, leaving 12 bases between the germline ends. The CDR3 consists of 14 residues.

This clone appeared once. DNA of the CDR3: TGTGCCACCCGACAGAGCAATCAGCCCCAGCATTTT. It encodes CATRQSNQPQHF. The chain is built from TRBV19 and TRBJ1-5; D might be TRBD1 (5 bases). This CDR3 comprises 12 residues. V dropped 10 bases and J dropped 1 base, with 8 bases sitting between them. Looked up from germline, CDR1 is LNHDA and CDR2 is SQIVND (reference sequence).

V usage is TRBV30 and J usage is TRBJ2-7; no reliable D call. Looked up from germline, CDR1 is GTSNPN and CDR2 is SVGIG (reference sequence). This CDR3 is 13 amino acids long. Between the trimmed V and J ends, which lost 2 bases and 3 bases, there was a span of 11 bases. Written as DNA, the CDR3 is TGTGCCTGGAGTCCTACAACCTTCTACGAGCAGTACTTC. Its translation: CAWSPTTFYEQYF.

The rearrangement joins TRBV21-1 to TRBJ2-7; whether TRBD2, the table's D call, matches the DNA was not checked. TRBV21-1 is a pseudogene segment. This CDR3 is built from 15 residues. CDR3 nucleotides: TGTGCCAGCAGTGAGAGCTACCACGTGTTAGACGAGCAGTACTTC. Translating it yields CASSESYHVLDEQYF.

The gene calls are TRBV19 and TRBJ2-1; D uncertain. The germline gives CDR1 LNHDA, CDR2 SQIVND (reference sequence). Trimming cost V 4 bases and J 7 bases, with 5 bases left between them. The CDR3 extends over 11 amino acids. For the CDR3, the DNA is TGTGCCAGTAGTAGGGGTAATGAGCAGTTCTTC. Its protein is CASSRGNEQFF.

This chain joins TRBV4-3 and TRBJ1-1; no clear D. The length of the CDR3 is 15 residues. V was shortened by 0 bases and J by 5 bases, with 13 bases between the two germline ends. The germline V gene encodes CDR1 LGHNA and CDR2 YSLEER. The CDR3 DNA sequence: TGCGCCAGCAGCCAAGAAAGGACGACAAGAACTGAAGCTTTCTTT. This sequence encodes CASSQERTTRTEAFF.

This clone is a singleton in its sample. The chain couples TRBV2 to TRBJ1-6, with 9 positions matching TRBD1. CDR1 is SNHLY and CDR2 is FYNNEI in the germline V gene. This CDR3 has 14 residues. Trimming removed 5 bases from V and 8 bases from J; junction bases left unmatched: 4. CDR3 loop: CASSQTGGDSPLHF. CDR3 bases: TGTGCCAGCAGTCAGACAGGGGGGGATTCACCCCTCCACTTT.

This clone is categorized as medium-sized. The chain carries TRBV7-9 and TRBJ2-7, with D hard to call. The germline gives CDR1 SEHNR, CDR2 FQNEAQ (reference sequence). This CDR3 has 12 residues. Trimming removed 5 bases at V and 2 bases at J, with 7 bases between. The CDR3 reads CASSLPPYEQYF. CDR3 coding DNA: TGTGCCAGCAGCCTGCCGCCCTACGAGCAGTACTTC.

The chain has TRBV10-3 and TRBJ2-2, with D hard to call. The CDR3 has 15 residues. V shed 4 bases and J shed 2 bases, with 11 bases lying between them. Looked up from germline, CDR1 is ENHRY and CDR2 is SYGVKD. The CDR3 spells CAISGETVNTGELFF. CDR3 coding DNA: TGTGCCATCAGTGGCGAGACGGTAAACACCGGGGAGCTGTTTTTT.

The chain employs TRBV5-4 and TRBJ2-2, with D unresolved. This CDR3 spans 14 amino acids. Trimming left V 0 bases short and J 6 bases short, with 9 bases between. The germline CDR1 and CDR2 sequences are SGHNT and YYREEE (reference sequence). CDR3 bases: TGTGCCAGCAGCTTGGATATCGGGTCCGGGGAGCTGTTTTTT. Translated, it gives CASSLDIGSGELFF.

This sequence joins TRBV28 and TRBJ1-5, with 10 bases that match TRBD1. CDR1 and CDR2 from the germline V gene are MDHEN and SYDVKM. The CDR3 contains 16 residues. After removal of 2 bases from V and 7 bases from J, the junction contained 8 bases not matched to a gene. This CDR3 reads CASSLPGQGWDQPQHF. The CDR3 nucleotides are TGTGCCAGCAGTTTACCGGGACAGGGGTGGGACCAGCCCCAGCATTTT.

This clone was counted only a few times. The gene calls are TRBV2 and TRBJ2-1, with TRBD2 matching 10 bases. The trim removed 6 bases at V and 3 bases at J, leaving 5 bases unmatched. CDR1 SNHLY and CDR2 FYNNEI come from the germline V gene. The CDR3 sequence is 15 residues long. CDR3 nucleotides: TGTGCCAGCAGAAAGGGACTAGCGCTCTACAATGAGCAGTTCTTC. Its translation is CASRKGLALYNEQFF.

The V and J genes are TRBV5-1 and TRBJ1-6, with no clear D. Between the trimmed V and J ends, which lost 0 bases and 8 bases, there was a span of 9 bases. The CDR3 has 14 residues. The germline gives CDR1 SGHRS, CDR2 YFSETQ. CDR3 sequence (DNA): TGCGCCAGCAGCTTGGCTAAGGGTTATTCACCCCTCCACTTT. Its translation: CASSLAKGYSPLHF. The entire variable domain, with the rest obtained from reference TRBV5-1 and TRBJ1-6, is as follows: KAGVTQTPRYLIKTRGQQVTLSCSPISGHRSVSWYQQTPGQGLQFLFEYFSETQRNKGNFPGRFSGRQFSNSRSEMNVSTLELGDSALYLCASSLAKGYSPLHFGNGTRLTVT.

V gene TRBV15 combines with J gene TRBJ1-5, with 7 bases identical to TRBD1. The CDR3 length is 12 residues. Germline trimming cut 6 bases from V and 7 bases from J; bases unmatched to any gene: 3. Germline V CDR1 and CDR2: LNHNV, YYDKDF (reference sequence). CDR3: CATRTGNQPQHF. The CDR3 nucleotides read TGTGCCACCAGGACAGGGAACCAGCCCCAGCATTTT. The full variable domain, with the rest looked up from reference TRBV15 and TRBJ1-5, is DAMVIQNPRYQVTQFGKPVTLSCSQTLNHNVMYWYQQKSSQAPKLLFHYYDKDFNNEADTPDNFQSRRPNTSFCFLDIRSPGLGDTAMYLCATRTGNQPQHFGDGTRLSIL.

The gene calls are TRBV2 and TRBJ1-1; D gene ambiguous. With 0 bases removed from V and 1 base from J, the gap between germline ends came to 3 bases. The germline V gene has CDR1 SNHLY and CDR2 FYNNEI. CDR3 length equals 13 residues. The CDR3, as DNA: TGTGCCAGCAGTGAAGCTTGGAACACTGAAGCTTTCTTT. Translation gives CASSEAWNTEAFF. Supplemented by reference TRBV2 and TRBJ1-1, the full variable domain reads EPEVTQTPSHQVTQMGQEVILRCVPISNHLYFYWYRQILGQKVEFLVSFYNNEISEKSEIFDDQFSVERPDGSNFTLKIRSTKLEDSAMYFCASSEAWNTEAFFGQGTRLTVV.

This chain links TRBV12-1 with TRBJ2-2. TRBV12-1 is noted as a pseudogene. CDR3 length: 15 residues. CDR3 coding DNA: TGTGCCAGCAGCTTTGGGACCCGGCCCACCGGGGAGCTGTTTTTT. Translating it yields CASSFGTRPTGELFF.

The V and J genes are TRBV10-3 and TRBJ2-5, with 8 nucleotides matching TRBD2. This CDR3 region has 18 residues. The J segment lost 5 bases and the V segment lost 3 bases, leaving 17 bases of the junction unmatched. Germline lookup yields CDR1 ENHRY and CDR2 SYGVKD. The CDR3 DNA sequence: TGTGCCATCAGTGAAGCCCCGCCGGGGGGGCCTTTCGCCGAGACCCAGTACTTC. The encoded protein is CAISEAPPGGPFAETQYF.